The 14 T cell receptor beta chains below come from one sample, sequenced in a study of blood T cell repertoires in COVID-19. The data were produced by immunoSEQ multiplex PCR, yet TCRdb's version contains in-frame clones alone and is incomplete. The data show 100,000 to 150,000 clones, 60% to 75% seen once. The sequencing sample was made of peripheral blood. Receptors originate from a woman aged 70-85 years with acute or convalescent COVID-19.

This clone was counted only a few times. The CDR3 bases are TGTGCCAGCAGTTTAGGTGCAGGGTTTCGGCAGCCCCAGCATTTT. Translation gives CASSLGAGFRQPQHF. This chain joins TRBV28 and TRBJ1-5; TRBD1 is a possible D gene (5 bases). Germline V gene lookup returns CDR1 MDHEN and CDR2 SYDVKM. This CDR3 has 15 residues. V was trimmed by 2 bases and J by 7 bases, leaving 15 bases between them.

The chain links TRBV5-1 to TRBJ1-4; 11 nucleotides agree with TRBD1. The CDR3 runs 17 residues. Germline values: CDR1 SGHRS, CDR2 YFSETQ. V lost 1 base and J lost 5; bases outside the gene matches: 7. The CDR3 region has the DNA TGCGCCAGCAGCTTGTCCGGACAGGGGGCTGGAAATGAAAAACTGTTTTTT. Amino acids: CASSLSGQGAGNEKLFF.

The chain joins TRBV10-3 to TRBJ1-2; 7 bases fit TRBD1. V was clipped by 4 bases and J by 8 bases; unmatched bases: 16. The CDR3 has 16 amino acids. The germline gives CDR1 ENHRY, CDR2 SYGVKD. CDR3 sequence reads: CAISVEGATSMGGYTF. CDR3 in DNA: TGTGCCATCAGTGTCGAGGGGGCGACCTCCATGGGGGGCTACACCTTC.

The chain combines TRBV11-2 with TRBJ2-7; TRBD2 aligns across 9 bases. Germline CDR1 is SGHAT and CDR2 is FQNNGV. The CDR3 is 14 residues long. J lost 6 bases, V lost 5 bases, and 8 bases had no gene match. The DNA of the CDR3 is TGTGCCAGCAGCGTGTCCGGGACTAGCCCCGAGCAGTACTTC. Protein: CASSVSGTSPEQYF.

This clone was found a few times. This chain connects TRBV11-2 to TRBJ2-7; 13 nucleotides align to TRBD2. This CDR3 spans 16 amino acids. V shed 2 bases, J shed 4 bases, and the junction held 5 bases outside the gene matches. Germline CDR1 SGHAT, CDR2 FQNNGV. CDR3 DNA: TGTGCCAGCAGCTTAACGCCGGGACTAGCGGGGTACGAGCAGTACTTC. Translation gives CASSLTPGLAGYEQYF.

This clone came up a few times. The CDR3 here is CASSSQRTSGNNEQFF. The CDR3 region has the DNA TGTGCCAGCAGCTCCCAACGGACTAGCGGGAATAATGAGCAGTTCTTC. The gene calls are TRBV5-4 and TRBJ2-1, with 12 positions matching TRBD2. Germline-derived CDR1 and CDR2 are SGHNT and YYREEE (reference sequence). J was trimmed by 7 bases and V by 3 bases; bases with no gene match: 8. CDR3 length equals 16 residues.

J is TRBJ2-3 and V is TRBV15, with unresolved D. CDR3 length: 17 amino acids. The V gene lost 0 bases and the J gene lost 6 bases, with 19 bases spanning the gap. Germline CDR1 is LNHNV and CDR2 is YYDKDF (reference sequence). The CDR3 loop reads CATSREDLSQVSDTQYF. Here the CDR3 DNA reads TGTGCCACCAGCAGAGAGGATCTCTCTCAGGTCTCGGATACGCAGTATTTT.

The V gene is TRBV3-1 (or the pseudogene TRBV3-2), the J gene TRBJ2-2; TRBD1 aligns across 7 bases. V gave up 6 bases and J gave up 4 bases; unmatched junction bases: 5. From germline, CDR1 is LGHDT and CDR2 YNNKEL (reference sequence). The CDR3 extends over 14 amino acids. The CDR3 spells CASRATGTTGELFF. CDR3 DNA sequence: TGTGCCAGCAGGGCGACAGGGACCACCGGGGAGCTGTTTTTT.

This chain joins TRBV5-1 and TRBJ2-1; 9 nucleotides line up with TRBD2. Germline trimming cut 4 bases from V and 1 base from J; bases unmatched to any gene: 6. CDR1 is SGHRS and CDR2 is YFSETQ in the germline V gene. CDR3 length equals 16 residues. The CDR3 bases are TGCGCCAGCAGCCCGGGACTAGCCACTTCCTACAATGAGCAGTTCTTC. Translating gives CASSPGLATSYNEQFF.

The chain links TRBV6-5 to TRBJ1-1; tentatively, D is TRBD1 (6 bases). The CDR3 runs to 14 residues. CDR1 and CDR2 from the germline V gene are MNHEY and SVGAGI. V dropped 5 bases and J dropped 1 base, with 11 bases sitting between them. CDR3 in DNA: TGTGCCAGCAGTCCCGAGACAGGGAACACTGAAGCTTTCTTT. Translating gives CASSPETGNTEAFF.

The V and J genes are TRBV7-8 and TRBJ2-3, with 7 bases that match TRBD1. Germline CDR1 SGHVS, CDR2 FQNEAQ. V lost 2 bases to trimming and J lost 0 bases; unmatched junction nucleotides: 5. The CDR3 sequence is 16 residues long. DNA of the CDR3: TGTGCCAGCAGCTTACGCCCGGGACAGAGCACAGATACGCAGTATTTT. It encodes CASSLRPGQSTDTQYF. The complete variable domain, with remaining parts taken from reference TRBV7-8 and TRBJ2-3, reads GAGVSQSPRYKVAKRGQDVALRCDPISGHVSLFWYQQALGQGPEFLTYFQNEAQLDKSGLPSDRFFAERPEGSVSTLKIQRTQQEDSAVYLCASSLRPGQSTDTQYFGPGTRLTVL.

In the case of this clone: A junction boundary mismatches the germline segment, possibly from a read error. J is TRBJ2-2 and V is TRBV11-2; no clear D gene. The CDR3 has 15 residues. CDR1 is SGHAT, CDR2 FQNNGV, per germline. The CDR3, as DNA: TGTACCAGCAGCTTAGGTCGACAACCCACCGGGGAGCTGTTTTTT. Its translation: CTSSLGRQPTGELFF.

This clone was detected a few times. The chain joins TRBV12-3 or TRBV12-4 to TRBJ2-2, with D unresolved. The V gene lost 2 bases and the J gene lost 5 bases, with 6 bases spanning the gap. The CDR3 spans 13 residues. The CDR3 DNA reads TGTGCCAGCAGTTTAAGCCTTACCGGGGAGCTGTTTTTT. Encoded protein: CASSLSLTGELFF.

The chain uses TRBV3-1 (or the pseudogene TRBV3-2) and TRBJ1-4, with 7 bases aligning to TRBD1. This CDR3 comprises 14 residues. CDR1 and CDR2 from the germline V gene are LGHDT and YNNKEL (reference sequence). With 5 bases clipped from V and 4 bases from J, the junction kept 4 bases outside the gene matches. The CDR3 spells CASSARQGNEKLFF. CDR3 in DNA: TGTGCCAGCAGCGCAAGACAGGGTAATGAAAAACTGTTTTTT.